One sample yielded the 17 T cell receptor beta chains listed below, sequenced in a study of blood T cells in healthy people across ages. Then a second PCR, running roughly 7 to 11 cycles, was carried out with a sample-barcoded 5' primer and a J-beta primer mix. One entry per CDR3 protein, called by TCRdb with MiXCR from the 5' RACE reads. The sample has some 640,000 distinct CDR3 sequences; around 31% are singletons. Sequenced sample: blood. The receptors derive from a woman of 80 years or more in good health.

The gene calls are TRBV20-1 and TRBJ2-3; D ambiguous. The ends were cut back, 7 bases at V and 6 bases at J, with 17 bases in the middle. Germline assignment: CDR1 DFQATT and CDR2 SNEGSKA (reference sequence). This CDR3 has 13 amino acids. The CDR3 is CSGPPHGGDTQYF. The CDR3 DNA follows: TGCAGTGGGCCTCCTCACGGTGGGGATACGCAGTATTTT.

The chain recombines TRBV5-1 with TRBJ2-3; tentative D call: TRBD2 (5 bases). CDR1 and CDR2 from the germline V gene are SGHRS and YFSETQ. The CDR3 spans 15 residues. Trimming shortened V by 0 bases and J by 2 bases, and 10 bases separated the two germline ends. CDR3 amino acids: CASSLEWEITDTQYF. CDR3 bases: TGCGCCAGCAGCTTGGAGTGGGAGATCACAGATACGCAGTATTTT.

This clonotype came up many times. The chain recombines TRBV7-3 with TRBJ2-1; 7 positions match TRBD2. V shed 4 bases, J shed 8 bases, and the junction held 5 bases outside the gene matches. This CDR3 is built from 13 residues. Germline CDR1 reads SGHTA; CDR2 reads FQGTGA. The chain's CDR3 is CASSSPGGYEQFF. DNA of the CDR3: TGTGCCAGCAGCTCCCCCGGGGGGTATGAGCAGTTCTTC.

As regards this clonotype: A much larger clone differs from this one at a single base, so this may be a read error. V usage is TRBV15 and J usage is TRBJ2-1; possible D gene TRBD1, 6 bases. V shed 0 bases and J shed 10 bases, with 22 bases lying between them. CDR1 LNHNV and CDR2 YYDKDF come from the germline V gene (reference sequence). The CDR3 is 17 residues long. The CDR3 nucleotides read TGTGCCACCAGCAGAGATCAGGTGCAGGGGCGAACCTACGAGCAGTTCTTC. It specifies CATSRDQVQGRTYEQFF.

This clonotype was seen only a few times. A much larger clonotype is one base distant, so this may be a read error. CDR3 protein: CASSEYREETQFF. The DNA for the CDR3 is TGTGCCAGCAGTGAATACAGGGAGGAGACCCAGTTCTTC. This chain joins TRBV25-1 and TRBJ2-5; tentatively, D is TRBD2 (6 bases). The J call is doubtful: the DNA matches TRBJ2-1 better. Germline CDR1 is MGHDK and CDR2 is SYGVNS. CDR3 length equals 13 residues.

V usage is TRBV20-1 and J usage is TRBJ1-1, with 8 nucleotides matching TRBD1. V lost 6 bases and J lost 0; bases outside the gene matches: 9. This CDR3 comprises 15 residues. CDR1 and CDR2 from the germline V gene are DFQATT and SNEGSKA (reference sequence). The CDR3 spells CSADRQGPMNTEAFF. CDR3 nucleotide sequence: TGCAGTGCCGATCGACAGGGGCCGATGAACACTGAAGCTTTCTTT.

The gene calls are TRBV29-1 and TRBJ1-1; D is undetermined. The CDR3 length is 11 residues. The germline CDR1 and CDR2 sequences are SQVTM and ANQGSEA. V was clipped by 2 bases and J by 7 bases, with 8 bases between them. The CDR3 sequence: CSVESIFEAFF. The CDR3 bases are TGCAGCGTTGAAAGCATCTTTGAAGCTTTCTTT. The full variable domain, its missing parts supplied by reference TRBV29-1 and TRBJ1-1, is SAVISQKPSRDICQRGTSLTIQCQVDSQVTMMFWYRQQPGQSLTLIATANQGSEATYESGFVIDKFPISRPNLTFSTLTVSNMSPEDSSIYLCSVESIFEAFFGQGTRLTVV.

Turning to this clonotype: A much larger clone lies one base from this, so it may be a read error. This chain uses TRBV9 with TRBJ2-5; tentatively, D is TRBD2 (5 bases). The DNA end is more similar to TRBJ2-7, so the J call may be wrong. Germline V gene data show CDR1 as SGDLS and CDR2 as YYNGEE. The CDR3 totals 15 residues. Here the CDR3 DNA reads TGTGCCAGCAAAGGGTGGGAGAGAGATTGCTACGAGCAGTACTTC. The encoded protein is CASKGWERDCYEQYF.

Details on this clonotype: This sequence may be a read error, since a much larger clone differs from it by one base. DNA of the CDR3: TGTGCCAGCAGCCCACCGTACGAGGGGGAGCAAGAGCAGTACTTC. Encoded protein: CASSPPYEGEQEQYF. The chain has TRBV7-9 and TRBJ2-4, with D maybe TRBD1 (6 bases). CDR1 and CDR2 from the germline V gene are SEHNR and FQNEAQ (reference sequence). The ends were cut back, 5 bases at V and 13 bases at J, with 24 bases in the middle. The CDR3 contains 15 residues. The full variable domain, with the rest looked up from reference TRBV7-9 and TRBJ2-4, is DTGVSQNPRHKITKRGQNVTFRCDPISEHNRLYWYRQTLGQGPEFLTYFQNEAQLEKSRLLSDRFSAERPKGSFSTLEIQRTEQGDSAMYLCASSPPYEGEQEQYFGAGTRLSVL.

The table lists this clonotype with many counts. The chain recombines TRBV12-3 or TRBV12-4 with TRBJ1-5; TRBD1 matches 8 bases. Trimming at V came to 6 bases and at J to 1 base, leaving 5 bases not matched to a gene. The CDR3 totals 15 residues. The CDR3 DNA reads TGTGCCAGCAGGACCGGGACAGGAAGCAATCAGCCCCAGCATTTT. Translating gives CASRTGTGSNQPQHF.

The V and J genes are TRBV24-1 and TRBJ2-5; D tentatively reads TRBD1 or TRBD2 (6 bases each). The J call is in doubt because the DNA end fits TRBJ2-7 better. Germline loops: CDR1 KGHDR, CDR2 SFDVKD. The CDR3 extends over 13 amino acids. The CDR3 coding sequence is TGTGCCACCAGTTCCCTCGGGGGCCACGAGCAGTACTTC. This codes for CATSSLGGHEQYF.

This clonotype came up many times. The rearrangement links TRBV4-1 to TRBJ2-7; D is possibly TRBD1 or TRBD2 (5 bases each). Trimming removed 3 bases at V and 3 bases at J, with 6 bases between. CDR3 length: 12 amino acids. Per the germline V gene, CDR1 is MGHRA and CDR2 is YSYEKL. The CDR3 DNA sequence: TGCGCCAGCAGCCATGGGGGCTACGAGCAGTACTTC. Amino acid sequence: CASSHGGYEQYF.

In the case of this clonotype: One base away lies a much larger clone, so this may be a sequencing read error. The chain recombines TRBV29-1 with TRBJ2-3; 12 bases are shared with TRBD2. Germline CDR1 and CDR2: SQVTM and ANQGSEA. The length of the CDR3 is 12 residues. The CDR3 coding sequence is TGCGGCGTCGGACTAGCGGGGGATACGCAGTATTTT. Encoded protein: CGVGLAGDTQYF.

This clonotype was seen at least ten times. The chain carries TRBV6-2 or TRBV6-3 and TRBJ2-1; the D gene is possibly TRBD1 (6 bases). Trimming shortened V by 5 bases and J by 8 bases, and 16 bases separated the two germline ends. CDR1 is MNHEY and CDR2 is SVGEGT in the germline V gene. The CDR3 runs 14 residues. CDR3 DNA sequence: TGTGCCAGCAGTGAGGACAGTTCTTGGGATGAGCAGTTCTTC. It translates to CASSEDSSWDEQFF.

As regards this clonotype: A single base separates this from a much larger clone, so it may be a read error. This chain joins TRBV29-1 and TRBJ2-7; 9 positions agree with TRBD2. The assigned J gene may be wrong: the sequence end matches TRBJ2-5 better. CDR1 is SQVTM and CDR2 is ANQGSEA in the germline V gene. This CDR3 has 14 amino acids. For the CDR3, the DNA is TGCAGCGTTGGACTAGCGGAGGGGCGAGAGACCCAGTACTTC. Its protein product is CSVGLAEGRETQYF.

This clonotype was observed a few times. A read error is possible here, since a much larger clone lies one base away. In nucleotides, the CDR3 is TGCAGGGCTAGTCTCCGGGGCTACGAGCAGTACTTC. This sequence encodes CRASLRGYEQYF. The chain carries TRBV20-1 and TRBJ2-7; the D gene is possibly TRBD2 (5 bases). This CDR3 comprises 12 residues. From germline, CDR1 is DFQATT and CDR2 SNEGSKA (reference sequence).

This clonotype was recorded many times. The chain has TRBV7-9 and TRBJ1-6; perhaps TRBD1 as D (5 bases). Germline V CDR1 and CDR2: SEHNR, FQNEAQ (reference sequence). V lost 5 bases and J 7 bases, leaving 15 bases between the germline ends. There are 15 residues in the CDR3. The CDR3 region has the DNA TGTGCCAGCAGCCCATTAGGGACCGAGAATTCACCCCTCCACTTT. The encoded protein is CASSPLGTENSPLHF.